This T cell receptor (beta chain) was recovered during a study of shared T cell receptors in the human thymus. Measured with immunoSEQ multiplex PCR; TCRdb has only the in-frame clones, and not every one. This table holds 500,000 to 750,000 clones, 88% found once. The same sample was also used in a study of human thymus T cells. That study reports: Donors consisted of healthy Finnish infants (having corrective surgery for congenital heart defects). Surgeons resected thymus tissue during corrective heart surgery. Apparent bias marked the V and J gene usage of thymic and blood repertoires. Highly overlapping thymic repertoires in unrelated individuals were reported by related research.

What was sequenced was thymocytes. The TCR was taken from a boy under two years old with a congenital heart defect.

The CDR3 region is CASTRTSGTGGTDTQYF. CDR3 nucleotide sequence: TGCGCCAGCACCCGGACTAGCGGGACCGGGGGCACAGATACGCAGTATTTT. This chain connects TRBV5-1 to TRBJ2-3; 12 bases are a match to TRBD2. V lost 6 bases, J lost 1 base, and 9 bases stayed unmatched. The CDR3 is made up of 17 amino acids. CDR1 and CDR2 from the germline V gene are SGHRS and YFSETQ.